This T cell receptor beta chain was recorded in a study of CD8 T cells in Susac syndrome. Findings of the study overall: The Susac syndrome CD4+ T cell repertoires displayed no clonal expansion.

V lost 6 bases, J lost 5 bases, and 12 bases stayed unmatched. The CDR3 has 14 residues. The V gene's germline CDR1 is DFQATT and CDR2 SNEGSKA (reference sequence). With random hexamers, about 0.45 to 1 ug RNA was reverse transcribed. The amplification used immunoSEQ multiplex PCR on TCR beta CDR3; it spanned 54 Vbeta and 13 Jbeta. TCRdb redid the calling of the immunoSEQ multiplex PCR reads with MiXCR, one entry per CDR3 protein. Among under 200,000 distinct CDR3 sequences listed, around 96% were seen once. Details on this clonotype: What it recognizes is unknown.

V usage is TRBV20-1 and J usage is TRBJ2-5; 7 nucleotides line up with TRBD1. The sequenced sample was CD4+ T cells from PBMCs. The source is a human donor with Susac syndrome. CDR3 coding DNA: TGCAGTGCCACTCGACTAACACAGGGGGAGACCCAGTACTTC. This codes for CSATRLTQGETQYF.